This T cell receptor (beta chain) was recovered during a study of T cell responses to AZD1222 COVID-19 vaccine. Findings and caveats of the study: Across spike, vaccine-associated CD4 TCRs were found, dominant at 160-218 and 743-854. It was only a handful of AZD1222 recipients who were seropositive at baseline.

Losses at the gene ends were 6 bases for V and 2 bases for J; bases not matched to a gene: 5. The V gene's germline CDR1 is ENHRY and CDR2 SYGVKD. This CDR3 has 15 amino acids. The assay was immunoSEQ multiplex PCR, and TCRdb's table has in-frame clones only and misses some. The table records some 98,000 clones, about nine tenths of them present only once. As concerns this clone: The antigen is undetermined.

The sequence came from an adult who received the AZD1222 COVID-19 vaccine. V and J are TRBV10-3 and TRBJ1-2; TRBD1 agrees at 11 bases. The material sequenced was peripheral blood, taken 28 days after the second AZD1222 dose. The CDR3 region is CAIRGTGGRNYGYTF. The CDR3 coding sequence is TGTGCCATCAGGGGGACAGGGGGTAGAAACTATGGCTACACCTTC.